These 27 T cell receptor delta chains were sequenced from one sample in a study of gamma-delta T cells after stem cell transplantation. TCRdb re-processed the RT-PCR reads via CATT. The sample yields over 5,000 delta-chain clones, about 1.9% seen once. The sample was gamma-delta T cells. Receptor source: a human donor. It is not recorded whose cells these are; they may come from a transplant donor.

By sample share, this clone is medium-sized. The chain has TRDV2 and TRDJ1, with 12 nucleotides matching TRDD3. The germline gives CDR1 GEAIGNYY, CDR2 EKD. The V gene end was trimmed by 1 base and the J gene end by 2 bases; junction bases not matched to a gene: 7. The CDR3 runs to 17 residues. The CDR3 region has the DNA TGTGCCTGTGACACAGTAAACTGGGGGATACAAACCGATAAACTCATCTTT. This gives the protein CACDTVNWGIQTDKLIF.

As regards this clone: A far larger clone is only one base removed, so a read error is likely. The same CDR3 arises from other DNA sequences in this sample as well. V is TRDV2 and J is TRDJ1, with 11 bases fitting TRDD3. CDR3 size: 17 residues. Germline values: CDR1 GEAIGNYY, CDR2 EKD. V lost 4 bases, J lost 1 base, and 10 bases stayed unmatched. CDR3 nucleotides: TGTGCCTGTGATTTCGTGCTGGGGGATACCCCCACCGATAAACTCATCTTT. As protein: CACDFVLGDTPTDKLIF.

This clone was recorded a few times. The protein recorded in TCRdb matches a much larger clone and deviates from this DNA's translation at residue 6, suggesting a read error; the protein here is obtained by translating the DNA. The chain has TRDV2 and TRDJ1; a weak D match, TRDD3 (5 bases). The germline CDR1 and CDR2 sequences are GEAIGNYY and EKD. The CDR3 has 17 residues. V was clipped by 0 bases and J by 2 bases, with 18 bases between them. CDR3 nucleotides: TGTGCCTGTGACACCCCAGGGAACGTACTGGCTACCGATAAACTCATCTTT. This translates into CACDTPGNVLATDKLIF.

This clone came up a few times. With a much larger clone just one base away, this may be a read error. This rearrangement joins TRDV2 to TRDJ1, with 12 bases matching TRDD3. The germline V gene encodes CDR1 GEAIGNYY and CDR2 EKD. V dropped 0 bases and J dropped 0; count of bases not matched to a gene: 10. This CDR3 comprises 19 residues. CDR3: CACDTLLGDTPQYTDKLIF. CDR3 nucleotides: TGTGCCTGTGACACCCTTCTGGGGGATACGCCCCAGTACACCGATAAACTCATCTTT.

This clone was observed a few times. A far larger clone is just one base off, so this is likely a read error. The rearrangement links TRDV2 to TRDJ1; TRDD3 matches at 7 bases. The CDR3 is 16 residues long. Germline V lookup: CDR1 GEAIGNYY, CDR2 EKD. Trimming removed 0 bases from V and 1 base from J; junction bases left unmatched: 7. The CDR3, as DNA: TGTGCCTGTGACACCGTTGTGGATACGTCCACCGATAAACTCATCTTT. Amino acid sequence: CACDTVVDTSTDKLIF.

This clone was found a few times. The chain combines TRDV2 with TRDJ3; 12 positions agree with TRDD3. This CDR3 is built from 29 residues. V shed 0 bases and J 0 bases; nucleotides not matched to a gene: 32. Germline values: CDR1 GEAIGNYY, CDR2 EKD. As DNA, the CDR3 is TGTGCCTGTGACACCGCCTGGGATGATACTCCTAGGGATACAACTGGGGGATACTCCTTCTCCTGGGACACCCGACAGATGTTTTTC. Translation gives CACDTAWDDTPRDTTGGYSFSWDTRQMFF.

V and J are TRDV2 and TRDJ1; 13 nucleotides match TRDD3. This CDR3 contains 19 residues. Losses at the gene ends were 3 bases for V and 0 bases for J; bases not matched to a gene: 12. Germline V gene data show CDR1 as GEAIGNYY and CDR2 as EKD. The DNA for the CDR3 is TGTGCCTGTGACCAAGTACTGGGGGATACGCTATCCAACACCGATAAACTCATCTTT. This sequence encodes CACDQVLGDTLSNTDKLIF.

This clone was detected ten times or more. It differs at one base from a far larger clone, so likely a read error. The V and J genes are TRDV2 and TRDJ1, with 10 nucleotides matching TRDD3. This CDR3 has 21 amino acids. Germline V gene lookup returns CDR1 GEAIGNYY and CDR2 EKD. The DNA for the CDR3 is TGTGCCCGTGACACCGTGGGGAGTACTGGGGGATTGAGTCCTCTCACCGATAAACTCATCTTT. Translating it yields CARDTVGSTGGLSPLTDKLIF.

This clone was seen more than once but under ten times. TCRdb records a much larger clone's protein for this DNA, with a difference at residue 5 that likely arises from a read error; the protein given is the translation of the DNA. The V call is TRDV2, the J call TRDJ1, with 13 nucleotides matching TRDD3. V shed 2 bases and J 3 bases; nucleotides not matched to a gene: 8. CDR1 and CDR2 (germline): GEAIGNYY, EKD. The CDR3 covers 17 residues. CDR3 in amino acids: CACDIVTGGYEADKLIF. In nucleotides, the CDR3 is TGTGCCTGTGACATCGTCACTGGGGGATACGAAGCCGATAAACTCATCTTT.

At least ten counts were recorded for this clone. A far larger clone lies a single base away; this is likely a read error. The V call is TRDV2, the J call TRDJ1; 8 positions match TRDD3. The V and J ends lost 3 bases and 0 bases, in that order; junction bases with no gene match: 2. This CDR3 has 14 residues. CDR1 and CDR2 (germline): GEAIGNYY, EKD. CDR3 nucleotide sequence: TGTGCCTGTGACGCCTGGGGGAACACCGATAAACTCATCTTT. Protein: CACDAWGNTDKLIF.

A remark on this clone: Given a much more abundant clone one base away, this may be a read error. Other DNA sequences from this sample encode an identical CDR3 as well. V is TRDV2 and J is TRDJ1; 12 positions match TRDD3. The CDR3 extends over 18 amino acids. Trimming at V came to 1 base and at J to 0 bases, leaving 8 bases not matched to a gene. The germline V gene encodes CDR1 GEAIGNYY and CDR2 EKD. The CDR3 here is CACDTVLGDTKNTDKLIF. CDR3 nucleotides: TGTGCCTGTGACACTGTCCTGGGGGATACGAAGAACACCGATAAACTCATCTTT.

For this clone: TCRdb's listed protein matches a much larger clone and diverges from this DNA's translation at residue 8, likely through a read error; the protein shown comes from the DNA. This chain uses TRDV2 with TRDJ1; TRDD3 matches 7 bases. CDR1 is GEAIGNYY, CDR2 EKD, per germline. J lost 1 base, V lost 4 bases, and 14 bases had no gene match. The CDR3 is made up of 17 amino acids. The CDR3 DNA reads TGTGCCTGTGATTTCGTACTGAGGGATACCCCCACCGATAAACTCATCTTT. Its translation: CACDFVLRDTPTDKLIF.

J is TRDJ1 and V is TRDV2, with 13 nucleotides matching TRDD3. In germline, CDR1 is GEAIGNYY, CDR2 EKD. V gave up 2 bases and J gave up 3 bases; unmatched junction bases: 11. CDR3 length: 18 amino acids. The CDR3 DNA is TGTGCCTGTGACAGACTGGGGGATACGCCTAAAGGCTCCGATAAACTCATCTTT. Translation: CACDRLGDTPKGSDKLIF.

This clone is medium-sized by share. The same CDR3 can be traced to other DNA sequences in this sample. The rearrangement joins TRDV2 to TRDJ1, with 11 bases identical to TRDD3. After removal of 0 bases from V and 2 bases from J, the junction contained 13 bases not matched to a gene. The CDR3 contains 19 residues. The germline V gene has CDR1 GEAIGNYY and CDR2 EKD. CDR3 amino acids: CACDTVVGGGYARTDKLIF. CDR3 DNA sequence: TGTGCCTGTGACACCGTCGTCGGTGGGGGATACGCGAGAACCGATAAACTCATCTTT.

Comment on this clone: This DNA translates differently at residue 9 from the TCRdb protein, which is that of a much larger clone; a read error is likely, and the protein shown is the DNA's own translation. As DNA, the CDR3 is TGTGCCTGTGACACTATGGACATTGAGGGTTCCGACGATAAACTCATCTTT. This codes for CACDTMDIEGSDDKLIF. The chain links TRDV2 to TRDJ1; no clear D gene. This CDR3 is built from 17 residues. From germline, CDR1 is GEAIGNYY and CDR2 EKD. The ends were cut back, 1 base at V and 4 bases at J, with 21 bases in the middle.

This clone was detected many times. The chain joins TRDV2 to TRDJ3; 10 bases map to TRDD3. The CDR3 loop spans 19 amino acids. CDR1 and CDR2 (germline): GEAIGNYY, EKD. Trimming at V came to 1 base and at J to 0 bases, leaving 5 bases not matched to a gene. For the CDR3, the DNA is TGTGCCTGTGACACAACTGGGGGATTAAGCTCCTGGGACACCCGACAGATGTTTTTC. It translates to CACDTTGGLSSWDTRQMFF.

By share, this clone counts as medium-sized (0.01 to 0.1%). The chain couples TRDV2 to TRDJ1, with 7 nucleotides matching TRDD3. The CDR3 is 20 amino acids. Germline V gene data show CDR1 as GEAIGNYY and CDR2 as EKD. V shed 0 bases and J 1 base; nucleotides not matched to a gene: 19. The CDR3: CACDTLELGDTHQLTDKLIF. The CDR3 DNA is TGTGCCTGTGACACCCTTGAGTTGGGGGACACACATCAACTCACCGATAAACTCATCTTT.

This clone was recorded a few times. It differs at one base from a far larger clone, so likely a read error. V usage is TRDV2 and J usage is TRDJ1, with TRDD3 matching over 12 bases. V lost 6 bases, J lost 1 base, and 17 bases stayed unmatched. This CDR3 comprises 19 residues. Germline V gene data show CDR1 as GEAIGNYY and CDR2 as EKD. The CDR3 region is CACNPLVLGDTLSTDKLIF. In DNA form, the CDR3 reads TGTGCCTGTAACCCACTTGTCCTGGGGGATACGCTTAGCACCGATAAACTCATCTTT.

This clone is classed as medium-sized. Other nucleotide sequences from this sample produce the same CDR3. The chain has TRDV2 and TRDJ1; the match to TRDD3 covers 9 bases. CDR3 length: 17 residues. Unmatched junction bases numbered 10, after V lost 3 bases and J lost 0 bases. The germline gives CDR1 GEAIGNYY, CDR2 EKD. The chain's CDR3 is CACDPLLGEPYTDKLIF. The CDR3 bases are TGTGCCTGTGACCCTCTACTGGGGGAACCCTACACCGATAAACTCATCTTT.

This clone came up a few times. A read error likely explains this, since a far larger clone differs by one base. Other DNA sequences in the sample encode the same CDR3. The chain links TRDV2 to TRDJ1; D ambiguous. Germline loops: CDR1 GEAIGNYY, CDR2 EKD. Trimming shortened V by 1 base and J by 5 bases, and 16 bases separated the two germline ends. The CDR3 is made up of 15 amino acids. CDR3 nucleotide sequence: TGTGCCTGTGACACTGTAAAGTCTAAAGGGGATAAACTCATCTTT. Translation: CACDTVKSKGDKLIF.

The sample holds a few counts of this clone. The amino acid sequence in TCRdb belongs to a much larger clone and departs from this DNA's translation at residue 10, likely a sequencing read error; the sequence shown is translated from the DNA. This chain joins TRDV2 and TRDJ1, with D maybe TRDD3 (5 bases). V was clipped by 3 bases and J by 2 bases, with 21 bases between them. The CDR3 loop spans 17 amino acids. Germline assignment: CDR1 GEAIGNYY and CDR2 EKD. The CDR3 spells CACDAITILVQTDKLIF. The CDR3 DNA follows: TGTGCCTGTGACGCTATCACTATACTGGTGCAAACCGATAAACTCATCTTT.

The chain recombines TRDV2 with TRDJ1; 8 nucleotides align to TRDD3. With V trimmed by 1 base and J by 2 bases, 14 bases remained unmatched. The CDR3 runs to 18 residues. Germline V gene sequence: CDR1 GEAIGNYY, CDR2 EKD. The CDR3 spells CACDTLFSVGDSTDKLIF. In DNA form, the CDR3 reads TGTGCCTGTGACACTCTTTTTTCGGTGGGGGATTCTACCGATAAACTCATCTTT.

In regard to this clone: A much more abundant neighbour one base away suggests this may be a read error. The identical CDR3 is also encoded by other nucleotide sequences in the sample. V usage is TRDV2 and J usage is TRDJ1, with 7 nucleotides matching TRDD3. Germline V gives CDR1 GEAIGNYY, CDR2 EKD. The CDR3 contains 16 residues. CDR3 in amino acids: CACDTVGGGQTDKLIF. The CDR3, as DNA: TGTGCCTGTGACACCGTTGGTGGGGGACAAACCGATAAACTCATATTT.

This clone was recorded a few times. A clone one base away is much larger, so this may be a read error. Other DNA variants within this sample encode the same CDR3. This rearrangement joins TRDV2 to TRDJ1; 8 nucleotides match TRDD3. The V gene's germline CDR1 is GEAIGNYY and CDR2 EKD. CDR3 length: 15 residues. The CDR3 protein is CACDSVLGDTDKLIF. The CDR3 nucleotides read TGCGCCTGTGACTCTGTACTGGGGGACACCGATAAACTCATCTTT.

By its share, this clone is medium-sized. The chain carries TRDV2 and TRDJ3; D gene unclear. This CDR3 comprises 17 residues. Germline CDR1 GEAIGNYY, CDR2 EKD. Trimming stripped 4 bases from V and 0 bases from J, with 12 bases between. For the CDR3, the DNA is TGTGCCTGTGATGAGCCAGTGAGCTCCTGGGACACCCGACAGATGTTTTTC. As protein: CACDEPVSSWDTRQMFF.

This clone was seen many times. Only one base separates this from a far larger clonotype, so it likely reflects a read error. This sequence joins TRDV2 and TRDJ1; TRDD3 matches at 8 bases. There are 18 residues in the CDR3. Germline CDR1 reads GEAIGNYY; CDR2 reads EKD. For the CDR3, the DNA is TGTGCCCGTGACGCCTTGGGGGATCTGATTCCGTACACCGATAAACTCATCTTT. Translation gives CARDALGDLIPYTDKLIF.

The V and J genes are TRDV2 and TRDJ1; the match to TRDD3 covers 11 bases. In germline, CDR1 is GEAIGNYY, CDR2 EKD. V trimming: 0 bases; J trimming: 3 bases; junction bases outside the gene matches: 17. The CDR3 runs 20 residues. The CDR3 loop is CACDTVLPTLGDTPSDKLIF. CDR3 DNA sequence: TGTGCCTGTGACACCGTCCTTCCCACTTTGGGGGATACGCCTTCCGATAAACTCATCTTT.